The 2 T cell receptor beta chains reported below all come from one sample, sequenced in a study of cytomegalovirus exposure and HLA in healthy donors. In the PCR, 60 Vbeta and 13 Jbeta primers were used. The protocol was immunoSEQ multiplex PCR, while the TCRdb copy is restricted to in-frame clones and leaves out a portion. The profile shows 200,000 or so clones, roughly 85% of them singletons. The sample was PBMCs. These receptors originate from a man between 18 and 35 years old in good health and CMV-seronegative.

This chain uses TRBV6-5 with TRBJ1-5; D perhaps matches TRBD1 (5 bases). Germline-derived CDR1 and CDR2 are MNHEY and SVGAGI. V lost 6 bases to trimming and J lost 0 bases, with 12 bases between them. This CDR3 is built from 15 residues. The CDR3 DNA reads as TGTGCCAGCAGCCCGGGACTTCCTAGCAATCAGCCCCAGCATTTT. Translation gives CASSPGLPSNQPQHF.

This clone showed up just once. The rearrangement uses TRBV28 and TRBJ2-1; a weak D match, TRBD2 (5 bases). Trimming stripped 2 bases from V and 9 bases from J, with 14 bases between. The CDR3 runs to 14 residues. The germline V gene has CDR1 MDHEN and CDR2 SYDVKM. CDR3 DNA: TGTGCCAGCAGTTTAACTAGTGTCTATGGTGAGCAGTTCTTC. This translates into CASSLTSVYGEQFF.